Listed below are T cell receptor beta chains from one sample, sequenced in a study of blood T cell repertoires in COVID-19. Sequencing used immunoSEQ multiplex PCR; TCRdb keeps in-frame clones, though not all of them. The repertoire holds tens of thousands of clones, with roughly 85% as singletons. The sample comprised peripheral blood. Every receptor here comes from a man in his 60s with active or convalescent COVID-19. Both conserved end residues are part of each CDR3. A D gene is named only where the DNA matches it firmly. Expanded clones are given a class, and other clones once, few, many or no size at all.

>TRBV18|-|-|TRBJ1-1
TGTGCCAGCTCACTAGCACGCATGAACACTGAAGCTTTCTTT
CASSLARMNTEAFF
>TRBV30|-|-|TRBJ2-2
TGTGCCTGGAATGTACTTAGATCGGCCGGGGAGCTGTTTTTT
CAWNVLRSAGELFF
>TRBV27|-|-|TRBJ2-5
TGTGCCAGCAGTTTATTCGGGGAGACCCAGTACTTC
CASSLFGETQYF
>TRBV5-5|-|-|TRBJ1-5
TGTGCCAGCAGCTTGGGGGCTTCAGGCGTTTTAGCCCAGCATTTT
CASSLGASGVLAQHF
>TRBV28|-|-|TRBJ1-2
TGTGCCAGCAGTGGAACGGGCCCCCGGAGGGGCTACACCTTC
CASSGTGPRRGYTF
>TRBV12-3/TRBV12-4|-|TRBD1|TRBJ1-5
TGTGCCAGCAGGGGGACAGGAGATCAGCCCCAGCATTTT
CASRGTGDQPQHF
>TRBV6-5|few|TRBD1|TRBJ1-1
TGTGCCAGCAGGCTACAGGGGGCAGAGAGCACTGAAGCTTTCTTT
CASRLQGAESTEAFF
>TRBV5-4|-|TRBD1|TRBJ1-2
TGTGCCAGCAGCCGACAGGGGGTTAATGGCTACACCTTC
CASSRQGVNGYTF
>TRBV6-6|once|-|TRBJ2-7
TGTGCCAGCAGTCCCTCGGGGGAGCAGTACTTC
CASSPSGEQYF
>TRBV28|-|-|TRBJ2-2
TGTGCCAGCAGTTTAGGGGGGGCCGAGGGCGGGGAGCTGTTTTTT
CASSLGGAEGGELFF
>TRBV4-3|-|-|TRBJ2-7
TGCGCCAGCAGCCAAGAGTTTCAGGGGTTCTTCGAGCAGTACTTC
CASSQEFQGFFEQYF
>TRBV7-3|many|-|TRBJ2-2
TGTGCCAGCAGCTTAGGCAGGGATGGTACCGGGGAGCTGTTTTTT
CASSLGRDGTGELFF
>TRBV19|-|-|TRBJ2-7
TGTGCCAGTAGTAATCAGTTACCCAGCGAGCAGTACTTC
CASSNQLPSEQYF
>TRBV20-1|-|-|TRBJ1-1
TGCAGTGCTAGTAGTTGGCCAGGAGGGACTGAAGCTTTCTTT
CSASSWPGGTEAFF
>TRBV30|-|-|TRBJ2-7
TGTGCCTGGAGTATACAGGCACCCTACGAGCAGTACTTC
CAWSIQAPYEQYF
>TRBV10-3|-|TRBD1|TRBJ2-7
TGTGCCATCAGTGCCAGGGGGCAGGACGAGCAGTACTTC
CAISARGQDEQYF
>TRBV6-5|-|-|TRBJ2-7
TGTGCCAGCAGTTCCCGGACAGCCGTCATATTATTC
CASSSRTAVILF
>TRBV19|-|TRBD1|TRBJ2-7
TGTGCCAGTAGTACCCTAGGGGGCCAATACGAGCAGTACTTC
CASSTLGGQYEQYF
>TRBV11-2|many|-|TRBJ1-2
TGTGCCAGCAGCTTAGATCAGGGGATGGGAGGCTACACCTTC
CASSLDQGMGGYTF
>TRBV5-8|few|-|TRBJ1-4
TGTGCCAGCAGCTTTCGAGGCGCAACTAATGAAAAACTGTTTTTT
CASSFRGATNEKLFF
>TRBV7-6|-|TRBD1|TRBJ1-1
TGTGCCAGCAGTTCAGGGGGCGCGGGCACTGAAGCTTTCTTT
CASSSGGAGTEAFF
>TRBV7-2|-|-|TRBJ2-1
TGTGCCAGCAGCTCGTACCAACTCTCCTACAATGAGCAGTTCTTC
CASSSYQLSYNEQFF
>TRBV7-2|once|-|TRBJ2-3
TGTGCCAGCAGCTTAGAGCGGTCAGATACGCAGTATTTT
CASSLERSDTQYF
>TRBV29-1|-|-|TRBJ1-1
TGCAGCGTCCCCAGTGTCCGCGGGGACACTGAAGCTTTCTTT
CSVPSVRGDTEAFF
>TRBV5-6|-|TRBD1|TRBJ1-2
TGTGCCAGCAGGCATGGAGGGGGACAGCCCGATGGCTACACCTTC
CASRHGGGQPDGYTF
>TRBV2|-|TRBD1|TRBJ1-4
TGTGCCAGCAGAGGACAGGGGTCATGGGAAAAACTGTTTTTT
CASRGQGSWEKLFF
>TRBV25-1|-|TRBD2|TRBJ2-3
TGTGCCAGCAGCGTAGCGGGGGACTCCACAGATACGCAGTATTTT
CASSVAGDSTDTQYF
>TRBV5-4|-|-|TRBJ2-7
TGTGCCAGCAGCTCGGAACCAGGGGTGGTGTACGAGCAGTACTTC
CASSSEPGVVYEQYF
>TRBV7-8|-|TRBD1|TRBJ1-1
TGTGCCAGCAGCTTAATGGGACAGATTCTCACTGAAGCTTTCTTT
CASSLMGQILTEAFF
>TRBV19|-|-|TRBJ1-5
TGTGCCAGTAGTATGAGTCGGGGGGCATACCAGCCCCAGCATTTT
CASSMSRGAYQPQHF
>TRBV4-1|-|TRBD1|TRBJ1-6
TGCGCCAGCAGCCAAGATCGGGGACAGAGCTCCTATAATTCACCCCTCCACTTT
CASSQDRGQSSYNSPLHF
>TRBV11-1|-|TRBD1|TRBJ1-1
TGTGCCAGCAGGTTCCCGGGACAGGGATCTGAAGCTTTCTTT
CASRFPGQGSEAFF
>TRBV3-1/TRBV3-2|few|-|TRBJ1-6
TGTGCCAGCAGCCCATCGTCGGGGAATTCACCCCTCCACTTT
CASSPSSGNSPLHF
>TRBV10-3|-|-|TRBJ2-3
TGTGCCATCAGTCCGACAGTTCGCACAGATACGCAGTATTTT
CAISPTVRTDTQYF
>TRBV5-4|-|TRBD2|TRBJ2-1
TGTGCCAGCAGCTCCGGGACTAGCGGGCCTTACAATGAGCAGTTCTTC
CASSSGTSGPYNEQFF
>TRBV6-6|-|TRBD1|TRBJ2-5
TGTGCCAGCGCCGGGACAGGGAGGCTGTCAGAGACCCAGTACTTC
CASAGTGRLSETQYF
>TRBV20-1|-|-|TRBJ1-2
TGCAGTGCTAGTTCGGGGGACTATGGCTACACCTTC
CSASSGDYGYTF